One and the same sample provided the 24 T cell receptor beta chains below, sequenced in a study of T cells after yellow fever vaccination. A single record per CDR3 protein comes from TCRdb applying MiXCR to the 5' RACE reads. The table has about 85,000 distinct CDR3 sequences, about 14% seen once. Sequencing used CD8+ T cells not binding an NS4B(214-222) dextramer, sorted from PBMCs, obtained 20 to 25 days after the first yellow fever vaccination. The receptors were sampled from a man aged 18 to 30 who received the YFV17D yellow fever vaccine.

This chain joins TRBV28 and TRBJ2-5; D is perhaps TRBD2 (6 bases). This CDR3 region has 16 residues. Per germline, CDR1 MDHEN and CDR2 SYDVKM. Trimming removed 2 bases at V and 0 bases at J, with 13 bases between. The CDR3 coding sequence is TGTGCCAGCAGTTTAGGGAGGATCAGACACCAAGAGACCCAGTACTTC. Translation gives CASSLGRIRHQETQYF.

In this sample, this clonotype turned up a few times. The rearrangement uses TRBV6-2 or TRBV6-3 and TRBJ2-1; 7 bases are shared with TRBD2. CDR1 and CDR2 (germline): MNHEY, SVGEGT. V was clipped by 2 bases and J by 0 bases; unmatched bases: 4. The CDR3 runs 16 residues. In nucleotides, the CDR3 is TGTGCCAGCAGTTACGGGGAGGGGAGCTCCTACAATGAGCAGTTCTTC. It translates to CASSYGEGSSYNEQFF.

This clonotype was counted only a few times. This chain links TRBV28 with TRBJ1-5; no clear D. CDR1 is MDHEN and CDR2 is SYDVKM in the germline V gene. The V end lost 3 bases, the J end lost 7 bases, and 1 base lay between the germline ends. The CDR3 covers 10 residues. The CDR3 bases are TGTGCCAGCAGTTTCCAGCCCCAGCATTTT. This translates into CASSFQPQHF.

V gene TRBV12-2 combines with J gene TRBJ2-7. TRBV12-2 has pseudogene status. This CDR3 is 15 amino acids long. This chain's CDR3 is CASRSTGGGLYEQYV. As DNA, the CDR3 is TGTGCAAGTCGCTCCACGGGTGGGGGGCTCTACGAGCAGTACGTC.

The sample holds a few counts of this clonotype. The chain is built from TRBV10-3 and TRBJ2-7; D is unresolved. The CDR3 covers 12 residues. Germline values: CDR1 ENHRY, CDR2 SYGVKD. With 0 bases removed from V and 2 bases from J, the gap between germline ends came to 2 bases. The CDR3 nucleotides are TGTGCCATCAGTGAGTCCCCCTACGAGCAGTACTTC. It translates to CAISESPYEQYF.

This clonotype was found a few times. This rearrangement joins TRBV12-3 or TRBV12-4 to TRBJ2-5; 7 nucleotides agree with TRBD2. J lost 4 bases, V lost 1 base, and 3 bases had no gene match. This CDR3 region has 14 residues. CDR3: CASSLEGGRETQYF. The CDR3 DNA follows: TGTGCCAGCAGTTTAGAGGGAGGGAGAGAGACCCAGTACTTC.

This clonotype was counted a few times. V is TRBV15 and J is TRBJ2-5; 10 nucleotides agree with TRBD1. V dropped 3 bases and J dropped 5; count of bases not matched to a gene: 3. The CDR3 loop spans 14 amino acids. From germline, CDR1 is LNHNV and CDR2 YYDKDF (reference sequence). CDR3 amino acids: CATSREGQGETQYF. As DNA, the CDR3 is TGTGCCACCAGCAGGGAGGGACAGGGGGAGACCCAGTACTTC. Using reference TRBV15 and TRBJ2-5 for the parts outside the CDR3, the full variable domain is DAMVIQNPRYQVTQFGKPVTLSCSQTLNHNVMYWYQQKSSQAPKLLFHYYDKDFNNEADTPDNFQSRRPNTSFCFLDIRSPGLGDTAMYLCATSREGQGETQYFGPGTRLLVL.

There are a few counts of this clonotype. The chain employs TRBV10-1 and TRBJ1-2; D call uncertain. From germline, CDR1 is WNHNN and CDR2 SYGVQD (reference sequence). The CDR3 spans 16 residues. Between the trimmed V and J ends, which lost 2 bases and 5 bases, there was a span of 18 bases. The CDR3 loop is CASSEPLRPFVYGYTF. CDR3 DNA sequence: TGCGCCAGCAGTGAGCCTCTCCGACCCTTTGTGTATGGCTACACCTTC.

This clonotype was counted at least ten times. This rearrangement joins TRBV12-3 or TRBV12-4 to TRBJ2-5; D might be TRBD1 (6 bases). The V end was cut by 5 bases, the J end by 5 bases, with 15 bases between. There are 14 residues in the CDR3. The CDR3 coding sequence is TGTGCCAGCAGTCTCAGGGGTAATGAGGAGACCCAGTACTTC. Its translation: CASSLRGNEETQYF.

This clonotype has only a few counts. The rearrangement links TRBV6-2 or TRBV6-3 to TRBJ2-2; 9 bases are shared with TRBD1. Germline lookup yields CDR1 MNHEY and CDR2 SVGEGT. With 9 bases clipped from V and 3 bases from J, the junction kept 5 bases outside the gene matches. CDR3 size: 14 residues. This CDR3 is CASGQGPYTGELFF. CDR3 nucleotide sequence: TGTGCCAGTGGACAGGGGCCATACACCGGGGAGCTGTTTTTT.

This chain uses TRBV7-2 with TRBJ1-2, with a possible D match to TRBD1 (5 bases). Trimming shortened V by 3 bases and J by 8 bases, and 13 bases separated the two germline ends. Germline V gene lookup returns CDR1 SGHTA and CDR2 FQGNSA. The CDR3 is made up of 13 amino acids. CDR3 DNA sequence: TGTGCCAGCAGCTTTCCCAGGGATTACGGCTACACCTTC. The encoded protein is CASSFPRDYGYTF.

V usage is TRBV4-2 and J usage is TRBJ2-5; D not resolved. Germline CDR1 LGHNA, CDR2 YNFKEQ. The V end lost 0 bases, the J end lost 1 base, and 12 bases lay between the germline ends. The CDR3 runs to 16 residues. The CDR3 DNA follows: TGTGCCAGCAGCCAAGAGGTCCGAGAACTCCAAGAGACCCAGTACTTC. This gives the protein CASSQEVRELQETQYF.

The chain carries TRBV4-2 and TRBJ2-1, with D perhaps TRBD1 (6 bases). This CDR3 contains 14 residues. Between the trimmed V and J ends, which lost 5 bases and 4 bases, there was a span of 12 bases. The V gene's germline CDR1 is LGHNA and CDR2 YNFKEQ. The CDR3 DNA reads TGTGCCAGCAGCGCGACAGGAGTATACAATGAGCAGTTCTTC. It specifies CASSATGVYNEQFF.

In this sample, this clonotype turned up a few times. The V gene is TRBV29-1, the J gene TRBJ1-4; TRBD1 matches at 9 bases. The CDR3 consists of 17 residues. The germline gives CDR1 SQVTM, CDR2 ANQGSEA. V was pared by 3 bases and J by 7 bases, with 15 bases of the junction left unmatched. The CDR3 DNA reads TGCAGCGTTGAGAAGTTCACACAGGGGGCGCAGAGTGAAAAACTGTTTTTT. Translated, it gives CSVEKFTQGAQSEKLFF.

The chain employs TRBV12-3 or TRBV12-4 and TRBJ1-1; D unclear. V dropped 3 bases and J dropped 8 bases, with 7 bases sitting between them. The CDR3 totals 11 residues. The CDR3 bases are TGTGCCAGCAGTTTCGGACTAGAAGCTTTCTTT. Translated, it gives CASSFGLEAFF.

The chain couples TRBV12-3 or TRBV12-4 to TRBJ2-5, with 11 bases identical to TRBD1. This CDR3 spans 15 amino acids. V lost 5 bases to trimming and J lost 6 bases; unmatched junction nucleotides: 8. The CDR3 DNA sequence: TGTGCCAGCAGTGCCGCCGGGACAGGGGGGAAGACCCAGTACTTC. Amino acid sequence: CASSAAGTGGKTQYF.

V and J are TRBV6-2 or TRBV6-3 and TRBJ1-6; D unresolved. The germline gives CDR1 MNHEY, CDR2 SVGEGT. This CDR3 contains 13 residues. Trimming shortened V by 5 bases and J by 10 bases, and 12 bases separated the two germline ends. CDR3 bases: TGTGCCAGCAGTCTCGGTCGGGGATCACCCCTCCACTTT. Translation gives CASSLGRGSPLHF.

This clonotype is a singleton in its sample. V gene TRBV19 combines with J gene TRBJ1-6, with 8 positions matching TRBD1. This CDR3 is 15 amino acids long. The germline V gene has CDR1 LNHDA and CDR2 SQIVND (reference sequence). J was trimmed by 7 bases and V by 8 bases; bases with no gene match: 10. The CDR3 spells CASRLPGQANSPLHF. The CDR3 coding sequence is TGTGCCAGTCGGCTTCCGGGACAGGCGAATTCACCCCTCCACTTT.

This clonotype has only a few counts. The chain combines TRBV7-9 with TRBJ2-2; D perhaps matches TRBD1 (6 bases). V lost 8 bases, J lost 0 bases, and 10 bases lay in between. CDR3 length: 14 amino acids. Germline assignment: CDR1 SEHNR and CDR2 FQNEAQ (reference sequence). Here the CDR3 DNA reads TGTGCCAGCGAAAGGACAGCGAACACCGGGGAGCTGTTTTTT. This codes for CASERTANTGELFF.

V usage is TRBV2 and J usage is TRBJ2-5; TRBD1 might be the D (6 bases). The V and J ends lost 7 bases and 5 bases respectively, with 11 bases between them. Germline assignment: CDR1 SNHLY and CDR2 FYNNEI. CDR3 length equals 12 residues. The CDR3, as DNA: TGTGCCAGCATAGGGGGAGTGGAGACCCAGTACTTC. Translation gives CASIGGVETQYF.

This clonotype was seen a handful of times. DNA for the CDR3: TGCAGTGGGGAGTTGAACACTGAAGCTTTCTTT. It codes for CSGELNTEAFF. This chain joins TRBV20-1 and TRBJ1-1; the D is unclear. The germline V gene has CDR1 DFQATT and CDR2 SNEGSKA (reference sequence). V was trimmed by 7 bases and J by 0 bases, leaving 6 bases between them. This CDR3 has 11 residues.

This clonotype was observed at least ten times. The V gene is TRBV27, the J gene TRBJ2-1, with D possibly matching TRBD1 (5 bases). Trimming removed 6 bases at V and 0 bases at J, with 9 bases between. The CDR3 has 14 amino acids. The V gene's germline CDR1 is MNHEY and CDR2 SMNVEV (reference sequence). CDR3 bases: TGTGCCAGCAGCTTAAGGGGCTCCTACAATGAGCAGTTCTTC. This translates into CASSLRGSYNEQFF.

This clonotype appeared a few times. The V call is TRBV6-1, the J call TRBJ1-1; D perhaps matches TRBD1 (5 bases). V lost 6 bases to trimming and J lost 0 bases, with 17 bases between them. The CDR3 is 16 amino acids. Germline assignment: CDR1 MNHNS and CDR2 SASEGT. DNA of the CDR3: TGTGCCAGCAGGGACCCTACGGGGGGAATGAACACTGAAGCTTTCTTT. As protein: CASRDPTGGMNTEAFF.

The CDR3 DNA reads TGTGCCAGCAGTCAGGTTTCCTACAATGAGCAGTTCTTC. It encodes CASSQVSYNEQFF. The chain employs TRBV27 and TRBJ2-1; D is unresolved. The CDR3 is 13 amino acids. CDR1 MNHEY and CDR2 SMNVEV come from the germline V gene (reference sequence). V shed 5 bases and J shed 1 base, with 6 bases lying between them.